The 5 T cell receptor beta chains reported below all come from one sample, sequenced in a study of cytomegalovirus exposure and HLA in healthy donors. PCR used 60 Vbeta primers and 13 Jbeta primers. TCRdb's copy holds only in-frame clones and misses some; the assay was immunoSEQ multiplex PCR. Of approximately 100,000 clones detected, around 76% appear once; the ten largest clones hold under 6.5%. Sequenced sample: PBMCs. Receptor source: a woman aged 50 to 65 in good health and CMV-seropositive.

The chain couples TRBV2 to TRBJ2-5, with 11 bases aligning to TRBD1. Germline values: CDR1 SNHLY, CDR2 FYNNEI. This CDR3 has 15 amino acids. V lost 3 bases, J lost 5 bases, and 5 bases stayed unmatched. DNA for the CDR3: TGTGCCAGCAGTGATGGACAGGGGGCAGCGGAGACCCAGTACTTC. This translates into CASSDGQGAAETQYF.

To note about this clone: Other DNA sequences from this sample encode an identical CDR3 as well. This rearrangement joins TRBV5-1 to TRBJ1-3; tentative D call: TRBD1 (5 bases). The V gene's germline CDR1 is SGHRS and CDR2 YFSETQ. The ends were cut back, 1 base at V and 2 bases at J, with 7 bases in the middle. The CDR3 consists of 14 residues. As DNA, the CDR3 is TGCGCCAGCAGCTTGACAGGTACTGGAAACACCATATATTTT. As protein: CASSLTGTGNTIYF.

This sequence joins TRBV7-9 and TRBJ2-3; D perhaps matches TRBD1 (6 bases). The germline V and J ends were trimmed by 3 bases and 6 bases, with 19 bases remaining between them. From germline, CDR1 is SEHNR and CDR2 FQNEAQ (reference sequence). This CDR3 contains 16 residues. DNA for the CDR3: TGTGCCAGCAGCTTGCGGGTAGGGGGAGCACGCGATACGCAGTATTTT. It translates to CASSLRVGGARDTQYF.

The chain is built from TRBV4-3 and TRBJ2-1, with 12 bases matching TRBD2. Germline trimming cut 2 bases from V and 13 bases from J; bases unmatched to any gene: 6. The CDR3 sequence is 14 residues long. CDR1 is LGHNA and CDR2 is YSLEER in the germline V gene. CDR3 DNA: TGCGCCAGCAGCCAATCTAGCGGGGGGGGCCCCCAGTTCTTC. It translates to CASSQSSGGGPQFF.

The chain carries TRBV30 and TRBJ2-1, with TRBD2 matching 13 bases. CDR1 GTSNPN and CDR2 SVGIG come from the germline V gene (reference sequence). The CDR3 sequence is 15 residues long. Trimming at V came to 5 bases and at J to 2 bases, leaving 3 bases not matched to a gene. CDR3 coding DNA: TGTGCCTGGCAGGGACTAGCGGGGCCCTACAATGAGCAGTTCTTC. Amino acids: CAWQGLAGPYNEQFF.